The TCR beta chain described here comes from a study of T-cell reconstitution after alpha-beta-depleted transplantation in children. Using unique molecular identifiers, the investigators prepared the TCRbeta library. TCRdb analysed the PCR reads with MiXCR anew, one entry per CDR3 protein. The data hold approximately 240,000 distinct CDR3 sequences, with about 9.5% observed a single time. The CDR3 runs 14 residues. CDR1 and CDR2 from the germline V gene are DFQATT and SNEGSKA (reference sequence). Germline trimming cut 1 base from V and 5 bases from J; bases unmatched to any gene: 4. The origin of this receptor is a human donor who donated a stem cell graft to a child with acute lymphoblastic leukemia. Here the sequenced sample was PBMCs from the stem cell graft donor, taken from the stem cell graft. This chain connects TRBV20-1 to TRBJ1-1, with 10 bases matching TRBD1. Here the CDR3 reads CSARGDRGRTEAFF. DNA of the CDR3: TGCAGTGCTAGAGGGGACAGGGGTCGGACTGAAGCTTTCTTT.